The clone carrying this T cell receptor (beta chain) was detected a few times. These data originate in a study of CD4+ T cells in melanoma. The germline V gene encodes CDR1 SGHVS and CDR2 FQNEAQ. The CDR3 covers 17 residues. The V end was cut by 2 bases, the J end by 5 bases, with 21 bases between. TCRdb keeps only in-frame clones here, not all; method: immunoSEQ multiplex PCR. Of tens of thousands of clones listed, around 80% are singletons. The chain uses TRBV7-8 and TRBJ2-5; D perhaps matches TRBD2 (7 bases). This TCR came from a human donor with melanoma. CDR3 nucleotide sequence: TGTGCCAGCAGCTTAAGGGAGGGCTATCGGGGGGCGGAGACCCAGTACTTC. Protein sequence: CASSLREGYRGAETQYF.